A single sample gave rise to the 27 T cell receptor beta chains below, sequenced in a study of Graves' ophthalmopathy and Graves' hyperthyroidism. CDR3 regions of TCR beta were amplified from RNA transcripts. RT-PCR was first run with HTBI primers, then multiplex PCR in a second round. TCRdb re-called the multiplex PCR reads through MiXCR, storing one row per CDR3 protein. The data contain 600,000 to 650,000 distinct CDR3 sequences, 20% to 25% of them seen just once; the ten biggest clones take up more than 5.5%. The sequenced sample consisted of peripheral blood. All receptors derive from a woman younger than 35 with stable Graves' hyperthyroidism. Some clones in this sample may be carry-over from other donors' samples.

This clonotype was recorded a few times. The chain carries TRBV30 and TRBJ2-5; a possible D gene is TRBD1 (5 bases). From germline, CDR1 is GTSNPN and CDR2 SVGIG (reference sequence). Trimming left V 2 bases short and J 1 base short, with 11 bases between. The CDR3 spans 14 residues. CDR3 coding DNA: TGTGCCTGGAGTTTGGGGCAGGGCCAAGAGACCCAGTACTTC. This translates into CAWSLGQGQETQYF. The whole variable domain, remainder taken from reference TRBV30 and TRBJ2-5, is SQTIHQWPATLVQPVGSPLSLECTVEGTSNPNLYWYRQAAGRGLQLLFYSVGIGQISSEVPQNLSASRPQDRQFILSSKKLLLSDSGFYLCAWSLGQGQETQYFGPGTRLLVL.

This clonotype was counted many times. The chain recombines TRBV6-1 with TRBJ1-2; TRBD1 is a possible D gene (6 bases). The germline CDR1 and CDR2 sequences are MNHNS and SASEGT. The CDR3 length is 14 residues. Trimming took 5 bases from V and 4 from J, leaving 14 bases between them. The CDR3 coding sequence is TGTGCCAGCAGTCCTCAGGGGTACGGCTATGGCTACACCTTC. This gives the protein CASSPQGYGYGYTF.

The rearrangement uses TRBV4-1 and TRBJ1-1, with 8 bases fitting TRBD1. This CDR3 contains 15 residues. The V gene's germline CDR1 is MGHRA and CDR2 YSYEKL. Trimming cost V 4 bases and J 1 base; bases outside gene matches: 5. CDR3 region: CASSPDRVWNTEAFF. As DNA, the CDR3 is TGCGCCAGCAGCCCGGACAGGGTTTGGAACACTGAAGCTTTCTTT.

This clonotype has just a few counts. This CDR3 fails to terminate in the conserved phenylalanine or tryptophan, so it likely reflects a read error. CDR3 in amino acids: CASSRSSGRILTNYGYTY. CDR3 DNA sequence: TGTGCCAGCAGTCGATCTTCGGGACGGATCCTTACTAACTATGGCTACACCTAC. This rearrangement joins TRBV6-2 or TRBV6-3 to TRBJ1-2, with D perhaps TRBD1 (5 bases). This CDR3 contains 18 residues. V lost 5 bases, J lost 0 bases, and 22 bases lay in between. Germline V gene lookup returns CDR1 MNHEY and CDR2 SVGEGT.

This clonotype showed up many times. The V and J genes are TRBV19 and TRBJ1-5, with a possible D match to TRBD1 (5 bases). V gave up 6 bases and J gave up 3 bases, with 21 bases separating them. The CDR3 has 17 residues. CDR1 LNHDA and CDR2 SQIVND come from the germline V gene (reference sequence). The CDR3 nucleotides are TGTGCCAGTAGGACGACAGCGTTCTCCCCCGTCAATCAGCCCCAGCATTTT. Its protein product is CASRTTAFSPVNQPQHF.

V is TRBV6-1 and J is TRBJ1-1, with D possibly matching TRBD1 (5 bases). The V gene lost 3 bases and the J gene lost 3 bases, with 11 bases spanning the gap. The germline gives CDR1 MNHNS, CDR2 SASEGT. The CDR3 covers 14 residues. The DNA for the CDR3 is TGTGCCAGCAGTGACGCCGGGGGGGACACTGAAGCTTTCTTT. It specifies CASSDAGGDTEAFF.

V gene TRBV28 combines with J gene TRBJ1-2; D uncertain. Per germline, CDR1 MDHEN and CDR2 SYDVKM. There are 9 residues in the CDR3. Trimming cost V 9 bases and J 11 bases, with 10 bases left between them. In nucleotides, the CDR3 is TGTGCCAGGCCATACGGGTACACCTTC. Its protein is CARPYGYTF.

A few counts support this clonotype. The V call is TRBV18, the J call TRBJ2-2, with no clear D. There are 16 residues in the CDR3. Trimming stripped 0 bases from V and 3 bases from J, with 11 bases between. In germline, CDR1 is KGHSH, CDR2 LQKENI. The CDR3 sequence is CASSPPRRWYTGELFF. The DNA for the CDR3 is TGTGCCAGCTCACCACCGAGGCGGTGGTACACCGGGGAGCTGTTTTTT. Supplemented by reference TRBV18 and TRBJ2-2, the full variable domain reads NAGVMQNPRHLVRRRGQEARLRCSPMKGHSHVYWYRQLPEEGLKFMVYLQKENIIDESGMPKERFSAEFPKEGPSILRIQQVVRGDSAAYFCASSPPRRWYTGELFFGEGSRLTVL.

The sample holds many counts of this clonotype. The J gene is TRBJ1-2, the V gene TRBV5-6; 8 nucleotides match TRBD1. This CDR3 is built from 14 residues. Germline V lookup: CDR1 SGHDT, CDR2 YYEEEE. J gave up 8 bases and V 1 base, and 7 bases lay outside the gene matches. This CDR3 is CASSLIAQGAGYTF. The CDR3 region has the DNA TGTGCCAGCAGCTTGATCGCCCAGGGGGCCGGCTACACCTTC.

This clonotype was picked up many times. The chain carries TRBV7-9 and TRBJ2-7; 11 positions agree with TRBD2. The ends lost 3 bases at V and 3 bases at J; junction bases unmatched: 1. The CDR3 has 14 amino acids. Germline V gives CDR1 SEHNR, CDR2 FQNEAQ (reference sequence). This CDR3 is CASSFTSGSYEQYF. As DNA, the CDR3 is TGTGCCAGCAGCTTTACTAGCGGGAGCTACGAGCAGTACTTC.

The chain combines TRBV19 with TRBJ1-1; D is unresolved. V was cut by 2 bases and J by 1 base, with 8 bases left in between. Germline-derived CDR1 and CDR2 are LNHDA and SQIVND (reference sequence). This CDR3 spans 14 amino acids. CDR3 sequence reads: CASSIIYKNTEAFF. CDR3 DNA: TGTGCCAGTAGTATAATATACAAGAACACTGAAGCTTTCTTT.

This clonotype has at least ten counts. DNA of the CDR3: TGTGCCTGGAATAGTGGACCCTACGAGCAGTACTTC. Translated, it gives CAWNSGPYEQYF. The chain uses TRBV30 and TRBJ2-7; D call uncertain. CDR1 GTSNPN and CDR2 SVGIG come from the germline V gene (reference sequence). V lost 4 bases and J 2 bases, leaving 9 bases between the germline ends. CDR3 length: 12 residues.

This clonotype came up many times. The rearrangement links TRBV5-1 to TRBJ1-2, with D tentatively TRBD1 (5 bases). Trimming removed 2 bases from V and 6 bases from J, with 11 bases in between. Germline lookup yields CDR1 SGHRS and CDR2 YFSETQ. The CDR3 extends over 13 amino acids. The CDR3 bases are TGCGCCAGCAGCTTTTCAGGGAATGATGGCTACACCTTC. Translating gives CASSFSGNDGYTF.

This clonotype was observed a handful of times. The V and J genes are TRBV20-1 and TRBJ2-7, with D perhaps matching TRBD1 (5 bases). This CDR3 comprises 13 residues. CDR1 is DFQATT and CDR2 is SNEGSKA in the germline V gene (reference sequence). The germline V and J ends were trimmed by 4 bases and 3 bases, with 13 bases remaining between them. The CDR3 sequence: CSAMTVTSYEQYF. CDR3 sequence (DNA): TGCAGTGCTATGACAGTGACGAGCTACGAGCAGTACTTC.

The chain couples TRBV20-1 to TRBJ2-5, with 9 bases matching TRBD1. CDR1 and CDR2 from the germline V gene are DFQATT and SNEGSKA (reference sequence). This CDR3 comprises 16 residues. V shed 0 bases and J 1 base; nucleotides not matched to a gene: 6. The CDR3 loop reads CSARDRDREPQETQYF. DNA for the CDR3: TGCAGTGCTAGAGACCGGGACAGGGAGCCCCAAGAGACCCAGTACTTC.

J is TRBJ1-6 and V is TRBV28; D may be TRBD1 (5 bases). The germline V gene has CDR1 MDHEN and CDR2 SYDVKM. The CDR3 runs to 12 residues. V was cut by 6 bases and J by 9 bases, with 9 bases left in between. CDR3 sequence reads: CASRPDSSPLHF. CDR3 DNA sequence: TGTGCCAGCAGACCCGACAGTTCACCCCTCCACTTT.

In its sample, this clonotype was seen many times. This sequence joins TRBV20-1 and TRBJ1-1; D gene unclear. V lost 0 bases to trimming and J lost 1 base, with 12 bases between them. There are 15 residues in the CDR3. CDR1 is DFQATT and CDR2 is SNEGSKA in the germline V gene (reference sequence). Written as DNA, the CDR3 is TGCAGTGCTAGAGAATTAGGAGCTCGGAACACTGAAGCTTTCTTT. It specifies CSARELGARNTEAFF.

This clonotype was counted at least ten times. The CDR3 DNA reads TGCGCCAGCGCGGACCGTGTTAGCGGGGAGCTGTTTTTT. It codes for CASADRVSGELFF. V and J are TRBV10-1 and TRBJ2-2; D remains unclear. Deletions cut 8 bases from V and 7 bases from J, with 14 bases between. The CDR3 is 13 residues long. Germline V lookup: CDR1 WNHNN, CDR2 SYGVQD (reference sequence).

CDR3 loop: CASSDRQGKAFF. CDR3 DNA sequence: TGTGCCAGCAGTGATCGGCAGGGGAAGGCTTTCTTT. The V and J genes are TRBV12-3 or TRBV12-4 and TRBJ1-1; TRBD1 is a possible D gene (6 bases). Trimming pared 5 bases from V and 11 bases from J, leaving 15 bases between. The CDR3 totals 12 residues.

This clonotype was seen at least ten times. This chain uses TRBV11-2 with TRBJ1-5; 9 bases are a match to TRBD1. J lost 7 bases, V lost 1 base, and 8 bases had no gene match. Germline loops: CDR1 SGHAT, CDR2 FQNNGV. This CDR3 has 16 residues. CDR3 DNA sequence: TGTGCCAGCAGCTTAGGGTCGGACAGGGGAAGACAGCCCCAGCATTTT. Translation: CASSLGSDRGRQPQHF.

This sequence joins TRBV5-1 and TRBJ2-7; weak D call: TRBD2 (7 bases). CDR1 SGHRS and CDR2 YFSETQ come from the germline V gene. The CDR3 extends over 17 amino acids. Trimming stripped 5 bases from V and 3 bases from J, with 24 bases between. The CDR3 coding sequence is TGCGCCAGCAGGGATGGCGGGGGCAGGGAGATACACTACGAGCAGTACTTC. Amino acid sequence: CASRDGGGREIHYEQYF.

The genes are TRBV28 and TRBJ2-2, with 13 bases fitting TRBD2. J lost 5 bases, V lost 8 bases, and 2 bases had no gene match. CDR1 and CDR2 (germline): MDHEN, SYDVKM. The CDR3 contains 14 residues. This CDR3 reads CASGTSGVTGELFF. CDR3 DNA: TGTGCCAGCGGGACTAGCGGGGTTACCGGGGAGCTGTTTTTT.

This clonotype was recorded many times. V is TRBV7-9 and J is TRBJ2-5; D ambiguous. Trimming removed 7 bases at V and 4 bases at J, with 10 bases between. CDR1 SEHNR and CDR2 FQNEAQ come from the germline V gene (reference sequence). This CDR3 has 12 residues. CDR3 DNA: TGTGCCAGCACTCACTCGCTAGAGACCCAGTACTTC. Translating gives CASTHSLETQYF.

This clonotype has a count of ten or more. The chain employs TRBV20-1 and TRBJ1-1, with D possibly TRBD1 on 6 matching bases. The CDR3 spans 13 residues. Trimming shortened V by 3 bases and J by 4 bases, and 12 bases separated the two germline ends. From germline, CDR1 is DFQATT and CDR2 SNEGSKA (reference sequence). CDR3 protein: CSASVGGTTEAFF. CDR3 nucleotide sequence: TGCAGTGCTAGCGTAGGGGGGACCACTGAAGCTTTCTTT.

In this sample, this clonotype turned up a few times. The chain combines TRBV19 with TRBJ1-2, with TRBD1 matching 7 bases. V lost 4 bases to trimming and J lost 4 bases; unmatched junction nucleotides: 3. The V gene's germline CDR1 is LNHDA and CDR2 SQIVND (reference sequence). This CDR3 is built from 13 residues. The CDR3 DNA follows: TGTGCCAGTAGTACGGACAGGCTCTATGGCTACACCTTC. Protein product: CASSTDRLYGYTF.

This clonotype was observed a handful of times. A much larger clone differs by one base, so this may be a read error. The chain combines TRBV28 with TRBJ2-5, with 7 bases fitting TRBD1. Germline values: CDR1 MDHEN, CDR2 SYDVKM. This CDR3 is built from 20 residues. As DNA, the CDR3 is TGTGCCAGCAGTCCTATCGCCTCCAAACCGGGACAGTTTATCAAAGAGACCAAGTACTTC. It translates to CASSPIASKPGQFIKETKYF.

In this sample, this clonotype turned up many times. The chain employs TRBV10-2 and TRBJ2-7; D perhaps matches TRBD2 (6 bases). Per the germline V gene, CDR1 is WSHSY and CDR2 is SAAADI. This CDR3 spans 12 amino acids. The V gene lost 8 bases and the J gene lost 0 bases, with 8 bases spanning the gap. CDR3 sequence: CASQDYSYEQYF. CDR3 in DNA: TGCGCCAGCCAGGACTACTCCTACGAGCAGTACTTC.